The clone carrying this T cell receptor (beta chain) has more than one count but fewer than ten. The antigen remains unidentified. Trimming took 6 bases from V and 1 from J, leaving 9 bases between them. Germline V gene sequence: CDR1 MNHNS, CDR2 SASEGT. This CDR3 region has 13 residues. This sample was taken from a study of T cell repertoires in cytomegalovirus infection. Study-wide background: Indicated by public TCR beta signatures were CMV infection and matching HLA type.

Findings and limits, study-wide: CMV carriers with the relevant HLA were identified by cumulative public TCR beta family frequency. HLA-C-restricted, CMV-specific TCR beta clonotypes were dominant ex vivo.

In TCRdb, the reads were re-called with MiXCR into one record per CDR3 protein. The sample includes about 530,000 distinct CDR3 sequences, 26% of them seen just once. The sample taken for sequencing was PBMCs. The TCR was taken from a human donor in good health (CMV status not recorded). Some clones in this sample may be carry-over from other donors' samples. The chain employs TRBV6-1 and TRBJ1-2; D is unresolved. The CDR3 coding sequence is TGTGCCAGCAGCCCCACAGTTAACTATGGCTACACCTTC. Translation: CASSPTVNYGYTF.